This T cell receptor (beta chain) was found in a study of OX40 agonist ivuxolimab in advanced cancers. At the level of the study: The dose-escalation group included hepatocellular carcinoma, melanoma, renal cell carcinoma and head and neck cancer. Cohort: 80% to 90% men, mean age about 60, aged about 23 to 79.

Germline V CDR1 and CDR2: SNHLY, FYNNEI. V gave up 6 bases and J gave up 8 bases, with 10 bases separating them. CDR3 size: 11 residues. Patients with autoimmune history or systemic immunosuppression were excluded. Produced via immunoSEQ multiplex PCR; TCRdb's table is partial and in-frame only. The table has tens of thousands of clones, 70% to 90% seen once. Details on this clone: This CDR3 is also generated by other DNA sequences in the sample.

The sequence was obtained from an adult with an advanced solid tumor such as melanoma, head and neck, liver or kidney cancer. The sequencing used CD4+ or CD8+ T cells sorted from blood, collected in a trial of the OX40 agonist ivuxolimab. The chain is built from TRBV2 and TRBJ1-1; tentative D call: TRBD1 (6 bases). The DNA of the CDR3 is TGTGCCAGCAGAGGACAGATAGAAGCTTTCTTT. It yields the protein CASRGQIEAFF.